Sequencing of this TCR beta chain was carried out in a study of blood T cells in healthy people across ages. Whole-study results and caveats: In the absence of known donor CMV status, changes in expanded clonotypes were possibly confounded.

In the case of this clonotype: The antigen is undetermined.

V lost 5 bases to trimming and J lost 0 bases, with 14 bases between them. Germline V lookup: CDR1 MGHRA, CDR2 YSYEKL. The CDR3 spans 16 residues. With a J-beta primer mix and a sample-barcoded 5' primer, a second PCR ran about 6 to 11 cycles. TCRdb processed the 5' RACE reads anew with MiXCR; each CDR3 protein has one entry. The repertoire has 550,000 to 800,000 distinct CDR3 sequences, around a fifth of them found once; the top ten carry approximately 3.6%. This clonotype was obtained from an older man in good health. The sequencing input was blood. V and J are TRBV4-1 and TRBJ1-3, with D perhaps matching TRBD1 (6 bases). The CDR3 DNA is TGCGCCAGCAGCTACGTACAGGGCCGCTCTGGAAACACCATATATTTT. Translating gives CASSYVQGRSGNTIYF.